This TCR beta chain derives from a study of T cell responses to AZD1222 COVID-19 vaccine. Data came from immunoSEQ multiplex PCR; TCRdb stores just in-frame clones and leaves some out. The sample yields 90,000 or so clones, approximately 90% seen once. CDR1 and CDR2 (germline): LGHNA, YSLEER. The CDR3 totals 13 residues. V was cut by 0 bases and J by 8 bases, with 10 bases left in between. The receptor was isolated from an adult who received the AZD1222 COVID-19 vaccine. Material: peripheral blood, obtained 28 days after the second AZD1222 dose. The chain couples TRBV4-3 to TRBJ1-2; D unclear. DNA of the CDR3: TGCGCCAGCAGCCAAGACGGCTCGGCGGGCTACACCTTC. It specifies CASSQDGSAGYTF.